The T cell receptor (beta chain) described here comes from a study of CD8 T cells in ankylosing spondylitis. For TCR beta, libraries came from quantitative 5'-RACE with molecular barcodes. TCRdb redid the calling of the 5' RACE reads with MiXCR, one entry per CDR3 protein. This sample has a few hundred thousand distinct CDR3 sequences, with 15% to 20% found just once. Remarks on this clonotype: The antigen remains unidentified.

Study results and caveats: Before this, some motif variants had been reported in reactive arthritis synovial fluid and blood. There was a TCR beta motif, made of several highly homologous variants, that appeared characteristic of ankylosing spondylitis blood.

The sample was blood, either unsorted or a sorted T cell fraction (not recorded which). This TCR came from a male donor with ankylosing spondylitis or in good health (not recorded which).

The CDR3 loop is CASSQERGRYEQYF. CDR3 nucleotides: TGCGCCAGCAGCCAAGAAAGGGGGCGGTACGAGCAGTACTTC. The rearrangement joins TRBV4-3 to TRBJ2-7, with 7 bases matching TRBD1. The CDR3 loop spans 14 amino acids. The germline CDR1 and CDR2 sequences are LGHNA and YSLEER. J lost 4 bases, V lost 0 bases, and 3 bases had no gene match.